This paragraph covers one T cell receptor beta chain sequence. The antigen remains undetermined. Trimming removed 5 bases from V and 0 bases from J, with 14 bases in between. The germline gives CDR1 SGHRS, CDR2 YFSETQ. The CDR3 is made up of 15 amino acids. This sample was included in a study of shared clonotypes between healthy human individuals. Findings and caveats of the study: Depth of sequencing was expected to influence donor clonotype sharing. Estimated richness was generally greater in naive than memory subsets.

On sorted subsets, replicate PCRs used 200 ng DNA, or some 28,000 T cell genomes. The assay was immunoSEQ multiplex PCR, and TCRdb's table has in-frame clones only and misses some. The data hold some 2,500,000 clones, with around 92% observed a single time. This TCR was recovered from a man in his late teens or twenties in good health. Some clones in this sample may be carry-over from other donors' samples. Material for sequencing was naive CD4+ T cells from PBMCs. This sample's subset: CD45RA+ positively selected. The chain has TRBV5-1 and TRBJ1-2; D is undetermined. For the CDR3, the DNA is TGCGCCAGCAGAGAGGAGGGCAGCTCTAACTATGGCTACACCTTC. It translates to CASREEGSSNYGYTF. Based on the CDR3 plus reference TRBV5-1 and TRBJ1-2, the full variable domain is KAGVTQTPRYLIKTRGQQVTLSCSPISGHRSVSWYQQTPGQGLQFLFEYFSETQRNKGNFPGRFSGRQFSNSRSEMNVSTLELGDSALYLCASREEGSSNYGYTFGSGTRLTVV.